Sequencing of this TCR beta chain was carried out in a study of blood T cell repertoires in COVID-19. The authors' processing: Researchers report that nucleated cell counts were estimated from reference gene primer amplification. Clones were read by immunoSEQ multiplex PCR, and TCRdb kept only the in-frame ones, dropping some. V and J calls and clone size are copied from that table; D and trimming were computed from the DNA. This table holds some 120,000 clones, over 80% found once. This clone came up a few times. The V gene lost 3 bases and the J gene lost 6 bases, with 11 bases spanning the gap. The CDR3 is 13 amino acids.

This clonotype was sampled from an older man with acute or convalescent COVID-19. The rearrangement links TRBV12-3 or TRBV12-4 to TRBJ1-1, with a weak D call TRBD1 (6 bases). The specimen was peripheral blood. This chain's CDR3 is CASSLQGIAEAFF. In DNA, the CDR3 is TGTGCCAGCAGTTTGCAGGGGATTGCTGAAGCTTTCTTT.